This T cell receptor beta chain emerged from a study of cytomegalovirus exposure and HLA in healthy donors. Notes on the study in general: A few CMV-associated chains were confirmed in vitro to be specific for CMV antigens. A list of 150 or so TCR beta chains associated with cytomegalovirus was given.

The CDR3 loop spans 14 amino acids. CDR1 SGHAT and CDR2 FQNNGV come from the germline V gene. J lost 6 bases, V lost 1 base, and 3 bases had no gene match. Regarding this clone: The antigen is unknown.

It was with 60 Vbeta and 13 Jbeta primers that the PCR ran. Sequencing used immunoSEQ multiplex PCR; TCRdb keeps in-frame clones, though not all of them. Of fewer than 140,000 clones detected, roughly 80% appear once; the ten largest clones hold roughly 2.5%. The sample taken for sequencing was PBMCs. This receptor was identified in a man aged 40-49 years in good health and CMV-seronegative. The chain has TRBV11-2 and TRBJ2-3; 8 bases fit TRBD2. CDR3 sequence: CASSLAGGHDTQYF. The CDR3 bases are TGTGCCAGCAGCTTAGCGGGGGGGCACGATACGCAGTATTTT.